Below, 14 T cell receptor beta chains from the same sample are listed, as sequenced in a study of blood T cell repertoires in COVID-19. Produced via immunoSEQ multiplex PCR; TCRdb's table is partial and in-frame only. Among more than 450,000 clones, about nine tenths were seen once, and the ten largest hold around 0.7%. Sequencing was done on a sample of PBMCs or T cells enriched from blood (not recorded which). The receptors come from a woman aged 18-29 years who had recovered from COVID-19.

The gene calls are TRBV5-1 and TRBJ1-1; 8 bases match TRBD1. With 4 bases clipped from V and 1 base from J, the junction kept 9 bases outside the gene matches. The germline V gene encodes CDR1 SGHRS and CDR2 YFSETQ. The CDR3 covers 16 residues. The CDR3 DNA follows: TGCGCCAGCAGCCCTCAGGGGGCGAGTGGGAACACTGAAGCTTTCTTT. Translating gives CASSPQGASGNTEAFF. Drawing the rest from reference TRBV5-1 and TRBJ1-1, the complete variable domain is KAGVTQTPRYLIKTRGQQVTLSCSPISGHRSVSWYQQTPGQGLQFLFEYFSETQRNKGNFPGRFSGRQFSNSRSEMNVSTLELGDSALYLCASSPQGASGNTEAFFGQGTRLTVV.

The chain has TRBV7-2 and TRBJ1-6; TRBD1 aligns across 7 bases. The V segment lost 0 bases and the J segment 7 bases; nucleotides outside the gene matches: 9. Germline-derived CDR1 and CDR2 are SGHTA and FQGNSA. The CDR3 totals 17 residues. CDR3 residues: CASSLAGFGTANSPLHF. Here the CDR3 DNA reads TGTGCCAGCAGCTTAGCGGGGTTTGGGACAGCCAATTCACCCCTCCACTTT.

The chain recombines TRBV29-1 with TRBJ1-2, with no clear D. The ends were cut back, 7 bases at V and 5 bases at J, with 11 bases in the middle. This CDR3 has 11 residues. Per germline, CDR1 SQVTM and CDR2 ANQGSEA. The CDR3 sequence is CSALGLYGYTF. The DNA of the CDR3 is TGCAGCGCCCTGGGCCTATATGGCTACACCTTC.

The chain uses TRBV5-1 and TRBJ2-5, with 14 bases identical to TRBD2. Germline V gene sequence: CDR1 SGHRS, CDR2 YFSETQ. J lost 2 bases, V lost 4 bases, and 10 bases had no gene match. This CDR3 is built from 18 residues. In DNA form, the CDR3 reads TGCGCCAGCAGCCGACTAGCGGGGGGGACTCAGGTTCAAGAGACCCAGTACTTC. This sequence encodes CASSRLAGGTQVQETQYF. Full variable domain (rest looked up from reference TRBV5-1 and TRBJ2-5): KAGVTQTPRYLIKTRGQQVTLSCSPISGHRSVSWYQQTPGQGLQFLFEYFSETQRNKGNFPGRFSGRQFSNSRSEMNVSTLELGDSALYLCASSRLAGGTQVQETQYFGPGTRLLVL.

V is TRBV6-5 and J is TRBJ2-1; 8 bases agree with TRBD1. The germline CDR1 and CDR2 sequences are MNHEY and SVGAGI. V lost 6 bases to trimming and J lost 2 bases; unmatched junction nucleotides: 6. This CDR3 region has 15 residues. CDR3 DNA sequence: TGTGCCAGCAGCCCCGAGGACAGGGCCTACAATGAGCAGTTCTTC. Translating it yields CASSPEDRAYNEQFF.

The V and J genes are TRBV2 and TRBJ1-2, with 7 nucleotides matching TRBD1. V gave up 4 bases and J gave up 6 bases; unmatched junction bases: 11. This CDR3 contains 15 residues. Looked up from germline, CDR1 is SNHLY and CDR2 is FYNNEI. CDR3 nucleotide sequence: TGTGCCAGCAGTGCTACAAGGGGGCTGAGGAATGGCTACACCTTC. It translates to CASSATRGLRNGYTF.

J is TRBJ1-6 and V is TRBV27, with D possibly matching TRBD1 (5 bases). The V end lost 2 bases, the J end lost 1 base, and 9 bases lay between the germline ends. CDR1 and CDR2 from the germline V gene are MNHEY and SMNVEV (reference sequence). There are 16 residues in the CDR3. CDR3 nucleotide sequence: TGTGCCAGCAGTTTACGGGGGGATTCCTATAATTCACCCCTCCACTTT. Its translation is CASSLRGDSYNSPLHF.

V and J are TRBV5-1 and TRBJ1-1; possible D gene TRBD1, 5 bases. Trimming took 7 bases from V and 0 from J, leaving 10 bases between them. The CDR3 runs to 13 residues. Per germline, CDR1 SGHRS and CDR2 YFSETQ. CDR3 in DNA: TGCGCCAGCGCAACGACAGTGAACACTGAAGCTTTCTTT. Translation: CASATTVNTEAFF.

This sequence joins TRBV11-2 and TRBJ2-7; 8 bases fit TRBD2. CDR1 and CDR2 (germline): SGHAT, FQNNGV. The trim removed 4 bases at V and 9 bases at J, leaving 14 bases unmatched. This CDR3 region has 15 residues. The CDR3 nucleotides read TGTGCCAGCAGCTCTCCCTCCGGGCGGGGGGCCGGGCAGTACTTC. Protein: CASSSPSGRGAGQYF.

V and J are TRBV18 and TRBJ1-4; D remains unclear. The length of the CDR3 is 13 residues. Germline-derived CDR1 and CDR2 are KGHSH and LQKENI. V shed 4 bases and J shed 8 bases, with 11 bases lying between them. CDR3 sequence: CASSRGGREKLFF. CDR3 sequence (DNA): TGTGCCAGCTCACGAGGAGGTCGGGAAAAACTGTTTTTT. The full variable domain, completed using reference TRBV18 and TRBJ1-4, is NAGVMQNPRHLVRRRGQEARLRCSPMKGHSHVYWYRQLPEEGLKFMVYLQKENIIDESGMPKERFSAEFPKEGPSILRIQQVVRGDSAAYFCASSRGGREKLFFGSGTQLSVL.

The chain joins TRBV5-5 to TRBJ2-5, with 7 bases aligning to TRBD2. CDR1 is SGHKS and CDR2 is YYEKEE in the germline V gene (reference sequence). This CDR3 contains 13 residues. Losses at the gene ends were 3 bases for V and 5 bases for J; bases not matched to a gene: 4. DNA for the CDR3: TGTGCCAGCAGCTCCGGGGGGAGGGAGACCCAGTACTTC. This codes for CASSSGGRETQYF.

This chain joins TRBV11-2 and TRBJ2-7; 8 positions agree with TRBD1. Trimming removed 1 base from V and 4 bases from J; junction bases left unmatched: 3. In germline, CDR1 is SGHAT, CDR2 FQNNGV. There are 14 residues in the CDR3. The CDR3 DNA is TGTGCCAGCAGCTTAGGGACAGGGCATTACGAGCAGTACTTC. Protein: CASSLGTGHYEQYF.

V is TRBV2 and J is TRBJ2-7, with a weak D call TRBD1 (5 bases). Germline V CDR1 and CDR2: SNHLY, FYNNEI. The CDR3 runs to 12 residues. V lost 8 bases, J lost 0 bases, and 8 bases lay in between. The CDR3 here is CASRQYSYEQYF. CDR3 sequence (DNA): TGTGCCAGCCGACAGTACTCCTACGAGCAGTACTTC.

This chain links TRBV29-1 with TRBJ2-5; D perhaps matches TRBD1 (6 bases). V was cut by 5 bases and J by 2 bases, with 12 bases left in between. This CDR3 region has 13 residues. CDR1 SQVTM and CDR2 ANQGSEA come from the germline V gene. The CDR3 loop is CSVNGRGQETQYF. The DNA of the CDR3 is TGCAGCGTTAATGGCAGGGGACAAGAGACCCAGTACTTC.